This TCR beta chain was recovered during a study of blood T cell repertoires in COVID-19. Study information: Both acute and convalescent COVID-19 samples were obtained from the United States, Italy and Spain. T cells, B-cell-depleted T cells, or PBMCs provided the cDNA or gDNA that served as material.

Original processing notes: By means of reference gene primer amplification, nucleated cell counts were estimated. Sequencing used immunoSEQ multiplex PCR; TCRdb keeps in-frame clones, though not all of them. V and J calls and clone size follow that table, whereas D and trimming were derived from the DNA. The sample holds over 130,000 clones, 84% seen once. The CDR3 contains 14 residues. CDR1 and CDR2 from the germline V gene are MDHEN and SYDVKM. J lost 1 base, V lost 8 bases, and 4 bases had no gene match. This study enrolled people aged about 18 to 100 from about two dozen US geographic areas. The J gene is TRBJ2-3, the V gene TRBV28, with 9 bases aligning to TRBD1. Sequenced input: PBMCs or T cells enriched from blood (not recorded which). The receptor was isolated from a woman aged 45 to 65 with acute COVID-19. The CDR3 nucleotides are TGTGCCAGCCAGACAGGGGGAGGCACAGATACGCAGTATTTT. Protein product: CASQTGGGTDTQYF.